This T cell receptor beta chain was obtained from a study of beta chain features in type 1 diabetes. About the research overall: Age, gender, cell numbers and subset yield matched between patients and controls.

In the case of this clone: The target antigen is unknown.

Study-level points and caveats: Shorter TCRB CDR3s, moderately but significantly so, were found in Type 1 diabetes patients in all four CD4+ subsets. An over-representation of cells with high TCR expression could result from cDNA sequencing.

With V trimmed by 8 bases and J by 3 bases, 8 bases remained unmatched. Germline V lookup: CDR1 MGHDK, CDR2 SYGVNS. The CDR3 consists of 14 residues. CD45RO/CCR7/CD25/CD127/CD95/CD27 staining was used to isolate CD4+ naive, central memory, regulatory and stem cell-like memory cells by sorting. Sequenced material consisted of expressed TCRB transcripts (all of the isolated RNA was reverse transcribed). Measured with immunoSEQ multiplex PCR; TCRdb has only the in-frame clones, and not every one. The sample yields approximately 240,000 clones, 16% seen once. This TCR came from a man aged 25 to 40 with type 1 diabetes. The rearrangement joins TRBV25-1 to TRBJ2-7, with 9 nucleotides matching TRBD1. The sequenced sample consisted of naive CD4+ T cells from blood. The CDR3 is CASQGGTGFYEQYF. In DNA, the CDR3 is TGTGCCAGCCAGGGAGGGACAGGGTTCTACGAGCAGTACTTC.